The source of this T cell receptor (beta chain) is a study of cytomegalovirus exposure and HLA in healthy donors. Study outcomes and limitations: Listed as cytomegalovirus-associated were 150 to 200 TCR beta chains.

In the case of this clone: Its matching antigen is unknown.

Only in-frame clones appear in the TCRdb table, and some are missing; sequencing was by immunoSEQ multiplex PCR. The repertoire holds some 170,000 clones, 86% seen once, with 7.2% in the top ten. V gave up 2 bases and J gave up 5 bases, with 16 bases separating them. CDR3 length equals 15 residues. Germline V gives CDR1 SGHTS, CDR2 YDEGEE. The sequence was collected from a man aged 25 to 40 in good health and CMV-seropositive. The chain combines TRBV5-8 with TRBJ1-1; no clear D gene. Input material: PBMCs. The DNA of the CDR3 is TGTGCCAGCAGCTTAAGTATCGGACGATCAACTGAAGCTTTCTTT. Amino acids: CASSLSIGRSTEAFF.